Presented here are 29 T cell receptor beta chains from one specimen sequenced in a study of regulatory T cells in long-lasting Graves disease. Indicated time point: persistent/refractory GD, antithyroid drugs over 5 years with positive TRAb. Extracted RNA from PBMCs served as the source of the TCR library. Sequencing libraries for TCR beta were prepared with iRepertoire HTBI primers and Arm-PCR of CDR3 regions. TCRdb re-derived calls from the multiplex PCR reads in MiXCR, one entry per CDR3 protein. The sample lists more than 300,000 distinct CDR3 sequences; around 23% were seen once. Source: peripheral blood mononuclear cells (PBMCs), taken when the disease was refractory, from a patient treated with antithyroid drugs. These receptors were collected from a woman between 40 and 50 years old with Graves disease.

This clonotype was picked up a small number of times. CDR3 coding DNA: TGTGCCAGCAGCTCCGACGGTGAAGCTTTCTTT. Its protein product is CASSSDGEAFF. The chain couples TRBV5-6 to TRBJ1-1, with no clear D. The CDR3 totals 11 residues. Looked up from germline, CDR1 is SGHDT and CDR2 is YYEEEE. V lost 3 bases and J lost 7, with 7 bases in between. Variable domain in full (rest from reference TRBV5-6 and TRBJ1-1): DAGVTQSPTHLIKTRGQQVTLRCSPKSGHDTVSWYQQALGQGPQFIFQYYEEEERQRGNFPDRFSGHQFPNYSSELNVNALLLGDSALYLCASSSDGEAFFGQGTRLTVV.

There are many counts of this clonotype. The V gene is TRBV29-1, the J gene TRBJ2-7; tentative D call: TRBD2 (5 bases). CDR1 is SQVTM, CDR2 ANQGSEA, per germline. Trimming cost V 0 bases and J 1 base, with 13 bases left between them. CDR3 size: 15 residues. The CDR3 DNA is TGCAGCGTTGAAGAGCACAGCGGATCTTCCTACGAGCAGTACTTC. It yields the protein CSVEEHSGSSYEQYF.

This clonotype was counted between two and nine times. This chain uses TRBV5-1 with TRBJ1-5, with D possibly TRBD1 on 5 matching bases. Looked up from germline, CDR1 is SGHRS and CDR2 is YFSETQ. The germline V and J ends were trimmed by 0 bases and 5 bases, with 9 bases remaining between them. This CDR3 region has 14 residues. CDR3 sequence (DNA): TGCGCCAGCAGCTTGGGCAGGGCGGATCAGCCCCAGCATTTT. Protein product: CASSLGRADQPQHF.

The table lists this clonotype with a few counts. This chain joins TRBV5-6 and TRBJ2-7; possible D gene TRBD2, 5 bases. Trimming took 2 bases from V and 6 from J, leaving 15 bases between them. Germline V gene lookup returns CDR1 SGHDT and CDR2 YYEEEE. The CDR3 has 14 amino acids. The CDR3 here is CASSLTSGLGEQYF. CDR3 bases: TGTGCCAGCAGCTTAACTAGTGGTCTCGGCGAGCAGTACTTC.

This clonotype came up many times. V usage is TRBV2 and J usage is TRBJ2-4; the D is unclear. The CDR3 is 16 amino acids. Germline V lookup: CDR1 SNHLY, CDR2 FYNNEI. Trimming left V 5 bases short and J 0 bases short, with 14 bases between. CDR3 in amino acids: CASSHRASGAKNIQYF. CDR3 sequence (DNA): TGTGCCAGCAGTCATAGGGCAAGTGGAGCCAAAAACATTCAGTACTTC.

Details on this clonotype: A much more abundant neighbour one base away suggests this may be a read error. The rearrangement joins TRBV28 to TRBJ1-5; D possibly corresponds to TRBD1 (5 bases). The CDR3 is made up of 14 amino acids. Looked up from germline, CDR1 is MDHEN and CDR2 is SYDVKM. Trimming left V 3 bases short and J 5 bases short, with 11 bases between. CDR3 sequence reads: CASSFDSGDQPQHF. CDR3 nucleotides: TGTGCCAGCAGTTTTGATTCGGGGGATCAGCCCCAGCATTTT.

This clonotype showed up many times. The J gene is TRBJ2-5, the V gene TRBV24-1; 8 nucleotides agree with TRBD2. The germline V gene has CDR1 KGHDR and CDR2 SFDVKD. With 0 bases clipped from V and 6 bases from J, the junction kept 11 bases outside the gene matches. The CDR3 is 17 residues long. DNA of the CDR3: TGTGCCACCAGTGATTTGCGGGCGGGGGGACCGGAGAAGACCCAGTACTTC. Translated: CATSDLRAGGPEKTQYF.

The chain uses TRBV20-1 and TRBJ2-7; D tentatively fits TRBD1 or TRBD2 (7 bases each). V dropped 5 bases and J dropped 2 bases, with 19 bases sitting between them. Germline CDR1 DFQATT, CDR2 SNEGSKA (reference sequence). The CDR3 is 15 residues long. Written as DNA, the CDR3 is TGCAGTGCTTCCAGGGGGGGACAGCCTCCCTACGAGCAGTACTTC. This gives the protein CSASRGGQPPYEQYF.

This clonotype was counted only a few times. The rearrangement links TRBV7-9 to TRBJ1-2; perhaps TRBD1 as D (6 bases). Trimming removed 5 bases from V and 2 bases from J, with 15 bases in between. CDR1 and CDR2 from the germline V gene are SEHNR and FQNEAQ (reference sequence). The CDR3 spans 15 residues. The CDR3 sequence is CASSHQGDINYGYTF. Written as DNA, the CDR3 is TGTGCCAGCAGCCACCAAGGGGACATCAACTATGGCTACACCTTC.

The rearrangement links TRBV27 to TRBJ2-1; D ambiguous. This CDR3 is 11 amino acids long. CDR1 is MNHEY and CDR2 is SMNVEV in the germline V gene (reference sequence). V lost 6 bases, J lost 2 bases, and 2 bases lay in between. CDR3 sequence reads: CASRAYNEQFF. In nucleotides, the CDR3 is TGTGCCAGCAGGGCCTACAATGAGCAGTTCTTC.

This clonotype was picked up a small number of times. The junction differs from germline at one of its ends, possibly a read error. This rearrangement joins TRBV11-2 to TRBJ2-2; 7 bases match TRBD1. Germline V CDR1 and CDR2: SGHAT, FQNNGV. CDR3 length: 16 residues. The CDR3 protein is CASSAHRDRPTGEPFF. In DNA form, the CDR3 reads TGTGCCAGCAGCGCGCACCGGGACAGACCTACCGGGGAGCCGTTTTTT.

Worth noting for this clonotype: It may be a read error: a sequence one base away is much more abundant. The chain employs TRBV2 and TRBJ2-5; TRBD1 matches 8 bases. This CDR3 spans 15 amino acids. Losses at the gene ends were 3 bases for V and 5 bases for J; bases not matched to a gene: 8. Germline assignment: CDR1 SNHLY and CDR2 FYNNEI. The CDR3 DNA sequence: TGTGCCAGCAGTGACCCCAGGGGGCGCATGGAGACCCAGTACTTC. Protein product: CASSDPRGRMETQYF.

In DNA, the CDR3 is TGCAGTGCTATGAGCTCTGGGGCCAACGTCCTGACTTTC. Amino acids: CSAMSSGANVLTF. The chain links TRBV20-1 to TRBJ2-6; D unclear. The V and J ends lost 4 bases and 0 bases respectively, with 4 bases between them. The germline V gene encodes CDR1 DFQATT and CDR2 SNEGSKA (reference sequence). The CDR3 totals 13 residues.

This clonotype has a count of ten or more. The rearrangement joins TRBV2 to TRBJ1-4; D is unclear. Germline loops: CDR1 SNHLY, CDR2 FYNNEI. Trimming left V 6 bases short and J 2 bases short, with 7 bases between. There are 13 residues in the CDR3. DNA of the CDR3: TGTGCCAGCAGCTCCTACACTAATGAAAAACTGTTTTTT. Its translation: CASSSYTNEKLFF.

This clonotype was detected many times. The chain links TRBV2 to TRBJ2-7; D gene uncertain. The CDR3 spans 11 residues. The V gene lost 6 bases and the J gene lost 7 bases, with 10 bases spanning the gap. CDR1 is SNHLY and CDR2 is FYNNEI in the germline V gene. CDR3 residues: CASSIIGEQYF. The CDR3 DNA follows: TGTGCCAGCAGCATTATTGGGGAGCAGTACTTC.

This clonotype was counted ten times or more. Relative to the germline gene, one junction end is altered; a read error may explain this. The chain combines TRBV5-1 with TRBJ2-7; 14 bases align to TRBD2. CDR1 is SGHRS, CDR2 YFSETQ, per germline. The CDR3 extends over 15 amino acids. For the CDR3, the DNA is TGTGCCAGCAGCTTGGGACTAGCGGGAGTCTACGAGCAGTACTTC. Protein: CASSLGLAGVYEQYF. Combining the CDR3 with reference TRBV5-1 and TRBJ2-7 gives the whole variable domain KAGVTQTPRYLIKTRGQQVTLSCSPISGHRSVSWYQQTPGQGLQFLFEYFSETQRNKGNFPGRFSGRQFSNSRSEMNVSTLELGDSALYLCASSLGLAGVYEQYFGPGTRLTVT.

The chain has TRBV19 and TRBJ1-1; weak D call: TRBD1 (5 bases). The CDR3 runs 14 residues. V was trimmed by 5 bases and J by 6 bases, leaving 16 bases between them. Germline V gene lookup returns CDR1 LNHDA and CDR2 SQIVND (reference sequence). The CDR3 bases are TGTGCCAGTAGTCCGATGGGGGGGTTCGCTGAAGCTTTCTTT. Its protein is CASSPMGGFAEAFF.

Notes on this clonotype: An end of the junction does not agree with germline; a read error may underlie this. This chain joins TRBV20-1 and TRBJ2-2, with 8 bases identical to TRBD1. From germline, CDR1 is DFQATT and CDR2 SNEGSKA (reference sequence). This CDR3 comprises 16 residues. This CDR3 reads CNARPPPQGAAGELFF. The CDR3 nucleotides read TGCAATGCTAGACCACCACCTCAGGGGGCGGCCGGGGAGCTGTTTTTT.

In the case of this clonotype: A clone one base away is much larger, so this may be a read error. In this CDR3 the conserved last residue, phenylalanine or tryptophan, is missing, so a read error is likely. The CDR3 DNA sequence: TGTGCCAGCAGTCCCACAGGACTAAGTGATGAAAAACTGTTTGTT. Its translation: CASSPTGLSDEKLFV. The V call is TRBV6-1, the J call TRBJ1-4; a possible D gene is TRBD1 (5 bases). This CDR3 comprises 15 residues. V lost 5 bases to trimming and J lost 6 bases, with 16 bases between them. In germline, CDR1 is MNHNS, CDR2 SASEGT.

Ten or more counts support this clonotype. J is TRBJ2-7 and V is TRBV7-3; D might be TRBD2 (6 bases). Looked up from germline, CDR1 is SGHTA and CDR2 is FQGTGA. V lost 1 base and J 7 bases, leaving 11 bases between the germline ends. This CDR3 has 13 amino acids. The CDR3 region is CASSLNAGREQYF. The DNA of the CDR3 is TGTGCCAGCAGCTTAAATGCGGGAAGGGAGCAGTACTTC.

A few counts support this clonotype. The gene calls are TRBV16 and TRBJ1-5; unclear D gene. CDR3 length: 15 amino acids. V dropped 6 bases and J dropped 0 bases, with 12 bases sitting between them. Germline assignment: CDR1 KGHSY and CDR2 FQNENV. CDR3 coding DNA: TGTGCCAGCAGTCGTCAGGTTAATAGCAATCAGCCCCAGCATTTT. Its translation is CASSRQVNSNQPQHF. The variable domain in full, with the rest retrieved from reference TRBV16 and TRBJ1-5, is GEEVAQTPKHLVRGEGQKAKLYCAPIKGHSYVFWYQQVLKNEFKFLISFQNENVFDETGMPKERFSAKCLPNSPCSLEIQATKLEDSAVYFCASSRQVNSNQPQHFGDGTRLSIL.

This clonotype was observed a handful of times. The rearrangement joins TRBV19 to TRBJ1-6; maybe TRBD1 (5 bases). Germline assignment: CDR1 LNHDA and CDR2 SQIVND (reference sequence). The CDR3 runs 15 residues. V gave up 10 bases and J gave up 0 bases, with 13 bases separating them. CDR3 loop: CATTDDLSYNSPLHF. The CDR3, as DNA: TGTGCCACGACAGACGACCTCTCCTATAATTCACCCCTCCACTTT.

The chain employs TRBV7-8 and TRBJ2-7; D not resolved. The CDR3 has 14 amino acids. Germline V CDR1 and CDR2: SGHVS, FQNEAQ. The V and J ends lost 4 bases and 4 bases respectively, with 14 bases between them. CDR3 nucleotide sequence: TGTGCCAGCAGCTCCCTCGGAACAGAATACGAGCAGTACTTC. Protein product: CASSSLGTEYEQYF.

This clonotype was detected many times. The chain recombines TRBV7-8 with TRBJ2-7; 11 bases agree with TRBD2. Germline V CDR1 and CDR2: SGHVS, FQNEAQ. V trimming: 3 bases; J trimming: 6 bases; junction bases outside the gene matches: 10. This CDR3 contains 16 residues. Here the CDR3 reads CASSFSGTSGLGEQYF. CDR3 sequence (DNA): TGTGCCAGCAGCTTTTCCGGGACTAGCGGCCTGGGCGAGCAGTACTTC.

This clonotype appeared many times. The CDR3 here is CASRGLTSGTGKYF. The CDR3 DNA follows: TGTGCCAGCAGGGGTTTGACTAGCGGGACGGGAAAGTACTTC. The chain combines TRBV11-2 with TRBJ2-7, with TRBD2 identical over 11 bases. Germline V gene data show CDR1 as SGHAT and CDR2 as FQNNGV. This CDR3 spans 14 amino acids. The V segment lost 6 bases and the J segment 11 bases; nucleotides outside the gene matches: 12.

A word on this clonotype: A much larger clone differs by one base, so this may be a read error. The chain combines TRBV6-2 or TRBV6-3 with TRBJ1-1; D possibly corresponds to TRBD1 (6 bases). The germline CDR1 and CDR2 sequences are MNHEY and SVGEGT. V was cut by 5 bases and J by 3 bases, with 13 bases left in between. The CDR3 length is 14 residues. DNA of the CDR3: TGTGCCAGCAGTGCCTGGGACACCCACACTGAAGCTTTCTTT. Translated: CASSAWDTHTEAFF.

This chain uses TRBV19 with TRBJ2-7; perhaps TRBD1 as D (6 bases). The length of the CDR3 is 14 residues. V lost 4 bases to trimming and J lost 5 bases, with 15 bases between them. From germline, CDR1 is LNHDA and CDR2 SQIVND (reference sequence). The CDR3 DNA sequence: TGTGCCAGTAGTACACTACAGGGCCTCCACGAGCAGTACTTC. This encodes CASSTLQGLHEQYF.

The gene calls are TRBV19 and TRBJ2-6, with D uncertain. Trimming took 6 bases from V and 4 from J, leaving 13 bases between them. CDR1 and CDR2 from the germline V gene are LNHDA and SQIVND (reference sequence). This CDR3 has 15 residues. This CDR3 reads CASSRLLAGANVLTF. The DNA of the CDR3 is TGTGCCAGTAGCAGATTACTGGCGGGGGCCAACGTCCTGACTTTC.

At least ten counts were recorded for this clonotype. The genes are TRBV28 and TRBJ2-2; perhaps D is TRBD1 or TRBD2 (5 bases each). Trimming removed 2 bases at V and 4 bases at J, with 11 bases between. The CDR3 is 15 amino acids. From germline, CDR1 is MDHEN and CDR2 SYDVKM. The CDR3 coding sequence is TGTGCCAGCAGTTTACGGGGCAGGGTCACCGGGGAGCTGTTTTTT. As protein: CASSLRGRVTGELFF.